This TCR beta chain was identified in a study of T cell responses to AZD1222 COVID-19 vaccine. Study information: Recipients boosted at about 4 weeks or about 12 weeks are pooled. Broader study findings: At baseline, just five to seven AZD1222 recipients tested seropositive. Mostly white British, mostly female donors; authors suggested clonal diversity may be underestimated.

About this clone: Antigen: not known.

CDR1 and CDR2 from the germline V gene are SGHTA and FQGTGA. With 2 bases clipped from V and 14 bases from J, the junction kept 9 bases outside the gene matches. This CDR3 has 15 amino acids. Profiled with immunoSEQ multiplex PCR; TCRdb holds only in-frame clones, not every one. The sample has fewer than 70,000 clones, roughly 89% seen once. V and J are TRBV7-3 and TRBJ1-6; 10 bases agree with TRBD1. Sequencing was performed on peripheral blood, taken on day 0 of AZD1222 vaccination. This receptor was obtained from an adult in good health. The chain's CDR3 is CASSLGGTGAPTLHF. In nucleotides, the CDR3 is TGTGCCAGCAGCTTAGGGGGGACAGGGGCCCCTACCCTCCACTTT.